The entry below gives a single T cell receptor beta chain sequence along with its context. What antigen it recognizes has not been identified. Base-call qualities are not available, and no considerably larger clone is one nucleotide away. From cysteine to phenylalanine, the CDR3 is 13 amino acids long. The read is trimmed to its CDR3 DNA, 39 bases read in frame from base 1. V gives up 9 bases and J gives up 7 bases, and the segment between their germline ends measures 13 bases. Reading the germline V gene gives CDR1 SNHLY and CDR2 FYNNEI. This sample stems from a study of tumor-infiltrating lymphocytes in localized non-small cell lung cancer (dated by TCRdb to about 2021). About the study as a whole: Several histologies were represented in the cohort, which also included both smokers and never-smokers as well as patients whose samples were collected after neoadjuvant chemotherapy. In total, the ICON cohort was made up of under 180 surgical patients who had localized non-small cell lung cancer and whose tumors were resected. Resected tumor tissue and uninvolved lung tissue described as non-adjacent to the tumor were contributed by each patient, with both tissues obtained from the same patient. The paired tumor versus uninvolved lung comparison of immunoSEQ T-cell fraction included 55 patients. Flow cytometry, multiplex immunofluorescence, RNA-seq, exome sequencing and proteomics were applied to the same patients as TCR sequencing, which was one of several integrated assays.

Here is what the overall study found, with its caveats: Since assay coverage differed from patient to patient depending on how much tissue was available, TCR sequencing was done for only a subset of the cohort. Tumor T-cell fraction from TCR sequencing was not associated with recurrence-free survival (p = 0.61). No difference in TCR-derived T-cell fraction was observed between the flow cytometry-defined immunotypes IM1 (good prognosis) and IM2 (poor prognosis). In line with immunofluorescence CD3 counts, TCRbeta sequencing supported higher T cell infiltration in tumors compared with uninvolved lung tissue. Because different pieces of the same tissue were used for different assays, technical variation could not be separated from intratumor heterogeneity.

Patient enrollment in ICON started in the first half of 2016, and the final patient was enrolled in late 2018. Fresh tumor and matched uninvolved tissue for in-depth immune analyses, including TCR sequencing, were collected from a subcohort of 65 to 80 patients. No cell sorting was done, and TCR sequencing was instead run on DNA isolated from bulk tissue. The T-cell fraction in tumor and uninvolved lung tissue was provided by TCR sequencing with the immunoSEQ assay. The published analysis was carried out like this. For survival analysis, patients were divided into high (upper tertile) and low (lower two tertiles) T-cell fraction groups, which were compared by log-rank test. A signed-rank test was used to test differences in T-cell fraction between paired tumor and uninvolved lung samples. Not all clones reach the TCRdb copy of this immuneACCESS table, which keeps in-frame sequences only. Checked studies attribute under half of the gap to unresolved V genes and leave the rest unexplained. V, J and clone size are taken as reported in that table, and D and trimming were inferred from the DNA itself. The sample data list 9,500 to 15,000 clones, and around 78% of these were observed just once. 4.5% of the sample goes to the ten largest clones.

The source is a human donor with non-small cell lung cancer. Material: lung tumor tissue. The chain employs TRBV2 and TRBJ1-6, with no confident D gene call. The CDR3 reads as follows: CASRVAGNSPLHF. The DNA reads TGTGCCAGTCGTGTTGCGGGGAATTCACCCCTCCACTTT.